Listed below are T cell receptor beta chains from one sample, sequenced in a study of control samples from healthy donors and cancer patients. The method was immunoSEQ multiplex PCR; TCRdb's version includes in-frame clones alone and lacks a portion of them. The sample shows approximately 100,000 clones, more than 75% of them seen only once. Sequenced: blood. These receptors all come from a man between 60 and 75 years old in good health. Both conserved end residues are part of each CDR3. The D gene is left open where the match is weak.

cdr3_nt: TGTGCCAGTAGTATGGGACCCCTGCTTGGAGCGCTTTATAGCAATCAGCCCCAGCATTTT; cdr3_aa: CASSMGPLLGALYSNQPQHF; d_call: -; v_call: TRBV19; j_call: TRBJ1-5
cdr3_nt: TGTGCCTGGAGTCGCGAGGGAATTTATGGCTACACCTTC; cdr3_aa: CAWSREGIYGYTF; d_call: -; v_call: TRBV30; j_call: TRBJ1-2
cdr3_nt: TGTGCCAGCAGTTTCAATAGCAATCAGCCCCAGCATTTT; cdr3_aa: CASSFNSNQPQHF; d_call: -; v_call: TRBV2; j_call: TRBJ1-5
cdr3_nt: TGTGCCAGCAGCTTAGGGGGTTACAGGGGAGTGAACACTGAAGCTTTCTTT; cdr3_aa: CASSLGGYRGVNTEAFF; d_call: TRBD1; v_call: TRBV7-9; j_call: TRBJ1-1
cdr3_nt: TGTGCCAGTAGTATTATGAGGGCTGAGCAGCCCCAGCATTTT; cdr3_aa: CASSIMRAEQPQHF; d_call: -; v_call: TRBV19; j_call: TRBJ1-5
cdr3_nt: TGTGCCAGCAGCTCTCCGACAGGGGGCTTCAATCAGCCCCAGCATTTT; cdr3_aa: CASSSPTGGFNQPQHF; d_call: TRBD1; v_call: TRBV7-2; j_call: TRBJ1-5
cdr3_nt: TGTGCCAGCAGCGAGTCCCCCTGGACAGGGAACGAGCAGTACTTC; cdr3_aa: CASSESPWTGNEQYF; d_call: TRBD1; v_call: TRBV9; j_call: TRBJ2-7
cdr3_nt: TGCGCCAGCAGCCCTATGCAGGGACAGGGGCACTTCTATGGCTACACCTTC; cdr3_aa: CASSPMQGQGHFYGYTF; d_call: TRBD1; v_call: TRBV4-1; j_call: TRBJ1-2
cdr3_nt: TGTGCCAGCTCACCAGTCCACTCTAGCTACAATGAGCAGTTCTTC; cdr3_aa: CASSPVHSSYNEQFF; d_call: -; v_call: TRBV18; j_call: TRBJ2-1
cdr3_nt: TGTGCCAGCAGCTCGAGTCCCTACGAGCAGTACTTC; cdr3_aa: CASSSSPYEQYF; d_call: -; v_call: TRBV11-3; j_call: TRBJ2-7
cdr3_nt: TGTGCCAGCAGTGAAGCGCTTGACACCGGGGAGCTGTTTTTT; cdr3_aa: CASSEALDTGELFF; d_call: -; v_call: TRBV6-1; j_call: TRBJ2-2